This T cell receptor (beta chain) was retrieved from a study of CD8+ T cells in alopecia areata. The CDR3 consists of 14 residues. With 4 bases removed from V and 2 bases from J, the gap between germline ends came to 11 bases. Germline CDR1 and CDR2: SGHNT and YYREEE (reference sequence). Following RNA extraction, reverse transcription yielded cDNA that acted as the sequencing template. Profiling relied on immunoSEQ multiplex PCR, and the TCRdb table lists in-frame clones only, not all of them. The profile shows over 85,000 clones, nearly 45% of them singletons. V is TRBV5-4 and J is TRBJ2-3, with a weak D call TRBD1 (5 bases). Material for sequencing was CD4+ T cells sorted from blood. This receptor was identified in a human donor with alopecia areata. The CDR3: CASSPRQITDTQYF. In DNA form, the CDR3 reads TGTGCCAGCAGCCCGAGACAGATCACAGATACGCAGTATTTT.